This T cell receptor (beta chain) was observed in a study of persistence of HIV-infected CD4 T cells. On the study more broadly: Donors were ART-treated; their CMV- and Gag-responding CD4+ T cells were isolated. Findings and limits, study-wide: Antigen-responding cells were enriched for degenerate expanded CDR3beta sequences.

A note on this clone: The antigen is undetermined.

Sequencing used immunoSEQ version 4 in survey mode. The table came from immunoSEQ multiplex PCR; TCRdb's copy has only in-frame clones and leaves some out. The sample yields over 60,000 clones, 70% to 75% seen once. Overlapping HIV-1 Gag 15-mer peptides at approximately 0.91 ug per peptide per mL were used. Memory cells lacking CD40L and CD69 with high CD45RO were sorted. Before stimulation, PBMCs underwent CD8+ T cell depletion. Germline CDR1 SNHLY, CDR2 FYNNEI. CDR3 length equals 15 residues. V dropped 4 bases and J dropped 2 bases, with 11 bases sitting between them. This specimen was CD4+ T cells sorted from PBMCs after roughly 18-hour stimulation, taken from a patient who received antiretroviral therapy. The chain has TRBV2 and TRBJ2-2, with D maybe TRBD1 (5 bases). This TCR was sampled from an adult man with HIV who was CMV-seropositive. The CDR3 DNA reads as TGTGCCAGCAGTGCCACAGGCGTAAACACCGGGGAGCTGTTTTTT. Protein: CASSATGVNTGELFF.